The sequence of this T cell receptor (beta chain) was determined in a study of cytomegalovirus exposure and HLA in healthy donors (dated 2017 in TCRdb). In the study overall: In an earlier analysis of 550 to 750 of the donors, 250 to 300 Gb of sequence data and roughly 100 million unique TCR beta sequences from roughly 200 million T cells were reported. Across 300 to 400 genotyped donors of the cohort, an average of approximately 220,000 unique TCR beta nucleotide sequences per donor were sequenced, and around 20% of those sequences were non-productive. A later analysis re-analyzed previously published TCR beta repertoires from 500 to 700 donors and added high-resolution HLA genotyping to study TCR occurrence patterns. The number of donors typed differed by locus, with roughly 620-630 for A, B, C, DRB1 and DQB1, around 560 for DQA1, approximately 580 for DPA1, and 472 for DPB1. The study profiled the T cell repertoires of fewer than 850 subjects by immunosequencing and related them to cytomegalovirus serostatus. All discovery cohort repertoires had been generated using a single sequencing platform. Several DR-DQ haplotypes were handled as single units for association and clustering, since linkage in the cohort was strong. Among the roughly 400 genotyped donors, approximately 81% belonged to the genetic ancestry cluster associated with self-reported Caucasian donors. The study aimed to test whether signatures of past pathogen exposure could be identified by cataloging public T cell receptors. Class I and class II HLA loci were covered by the typing at four-digit resolution. High-throughput TCR immunosequencing, statistical association of individual TCRs with disease status, and machine learning were combined to predict cytomegalovirus infection status. Around 320 gigabases of sequencing data and tens of millions of unique TCR sequences were included in an early release covering roughly 700 HLA-typed donors. In the later analysis, no new phenotypic data were used to find candidate immune exposures; instead, reliance was placed on TCR beta sequences and their occurrence across donors. In a later genetic analysis, genome-wide SNP genotypes for about three fifths of the roughly 670 donors were used, and that subset was treated as a discovery cohort. In addition to the first cohort of approximately 670 subjects, a separate validation cohort of 130 or so different subjects was used. Donor age, sex, ethnicity and CMV serostatus were compiled alongside the repertoire data. An earlier analysis of roughly 600 of the donors used high-throughput TCR beta sequencing to judge whether each TCR beta V gene segment behaved as functional or pseudogenic.

The cohort was made up of 650 to 700 healthy bone marrow donors. Cohort members were all nominally healthy when sampled, although unrecorded immune exposures were likely present. The donor was CMV seronegative and was included in the group of several hundred seronegative cohort members. Every donor gave a peripheral blood sample, and the peripheral blood mononuclear cells from that sample were used for TCR beta sequencing. Genomic DNA extraction from the blood cell samples was performed with the Qiagen DNeasy Blood Extraction Kit. Receptors were amplified or captured by the immunoSEQ multiplex PCR assay. A mixture of 60 forward primers for TCR Vbeta segments and 13 reverse primers for TCR Jbeta segments was used in the multiplex PCR. A multiplex PCR assay on genomic DNA amplified the CDR3 region of rearranged TCR beta genes. The Illumina HiSeq System was used to sequence the amplified TCR beta libraries as 87-base-pair reads. The original methods were these. In a later analysis, 77 million or so unique TCR beta chains were counted across the 666 repertoires, and about 9.9 million of these chains were shared by at least two donors. Raw reads were error-corrected and collapsed into unique sequences by a nearest-neighbor algorithm in which closely related sequences were merged to remove PCR and sequencing errors. To assign V, D and J gene segments, CDR3 sequences were aligned to IMGT reference sequences. For a sequence to be retained, a match of at least six nucleotides to both a V gene segment and a J gene segment was required. A rearrangement was called productive if the CDR3 had no stop codons and remained in frame with V and J, and every other rearrangement was called non-productive. Following IMGT convention, CDR3 was defined as the stretch from the second conserved V-encoded cysteine up to the conserved J-encoded phenylalanine. Sequences without an unambiguous match to a single V gene segment were excluded from the earlier analysis of approximately 560 of the donors. In an earlier analysis of around 600 of the donors, V segments were called functional above 56.7% productive rearrangements and were called segregating when the between-donor standard deviation exceeded 5%. To diagnose cytomegalovirus status from the catalog of TCR beta chain sequences, a statistical classification framework was built. In a later analysis, TCR nucleotide sequences were compared against IMGT/GENE-DB human TR gene sequences so that V and J genes could be assigned. A later analysis assigned CDR3 sequences and most-parsimonious VDJ recombination scenarios with the TCRdist pipeline. In a later analysis, each TCR beta chain was defined by its CDR3 amino acid sequence together with its V-gene family, and reads lacking a unique V-gene family were excluded. As a way to deal with suspected cross-contamination and a sequencing artifact, a later analysis dropped roughly 600 nucleotide sequences that were highly shared and had low generation probability. For each public chain, a later analysis derived a clonal expansion index from normalized ranks of inferred template counts within each repertoire. Generation probabilities in a later analysis came from a VDJ recombination model fitted to out-of-frame rearrangements, and those results were checked against IGoR. In a later analysis, TCR-TCR, TCR-HLA and TCR-CMV co-occurrence was scored with hypergeometric tests, and a repertoire-size bias correction was applied to TCR pairs. In a later analysis, false discovery rates were estimated by permuting HLA or CMV assignments 20 times. In a later analysis, co-occurring TCRs were grouped using DBSCAN, with TCRdist sequence similarity added in when clustering inside HLA-allele-positive subsets. Co-occurrence clustering excluded repertoires with fewer than 30,000 or more than 120,000 public chains, plus five with anomalous nucleotide sharing. What TCRdb holds here is the immuneACCESS table cut down to in-frame rearrangements. Part of the clones is not present; checked against another copy, under half of the missing clones reflect an unresolved V gene, and the others are unexplained. The D gene and trimming were derived from the DNA, and the V and J assignments and clone size from that table. The sample records 100,000 to 150,000 clones, roughly 80% of which are singletons. In total, the top ten clones hold approximately 1.4% of the sample.

General conclusions and limits of the study: A later analysis found that HLA-associated TCR beta chains were more clonally expanded and had lower generation probabilities than equally common non-associated chains. V-gene and J-gene trimming of TCR beta chains was associated with a missense DCLRE1C variant in a later genetic analysis, and the association was replicated in an independent cohort. A later analysis found that TCR association rates varied across HLA loci, with DRB1 alleles showing the most associated TCRs and HLA-C alleles the fewest. The sequencing pipeline was judged likely to have produced a cluster of highly shared sequence variants as a technical artifact. A further reported finding was that TCR beta sequences accurately predicted the HLA-A and HLA-B alleles for most subjects in the first cohort. Broadly in line with IMGT annotations, most TCR beta V segments showed up in productive rearrangements about 87% or about 30% of the time in an earlier analysis of 450 to 600 of the donors. The cohort was sequenced for TCR beta chains only, and without alpha or paired-chain data the features that could be detected were limited. Several of the top co-occurrence clusters appeared to be linked to parvovirus B19, influenza, CMV and Epstein-Barr virus, according to a later analysis. The classifier was reported to diagnose cytomegalovirus status with high specificity and sensitivity in both the original cohort and the validation cohort. The authors suggested that the approach could potentially be extended to other disease states and immunological phenotypes. Presence/absence analyses assumed roughly uniform sequencing depth across donors, an assumption that may not hold. Specific HLA alleles were associated with over 15,000 TCR beta sequences at a false discovery rate of 0.05 in a later analysis. Immune exposure information for the cohort was limited to CMV serostatus. Some IMGT-functional V segments, including TRBV6-2 and TRBV6-3, could not be told apart with the 87-base-pair reads, so those segments were excluded. In the study, 164 TCR beta chains were listed as associated with cytomegalovirus. Because counts were too low, roughly 16 rarely observed V segments, including chromosome 9 orphons, were left out of the earlier analysis of a few hundred of the donors. Correlated functional status among segregating V segments might be attributable to linkage disequilibrium, but an unknown experimental factor could not be ruled out. A few of the identified cytomegalovirus-associated TCR beta chains were confirmed in vitro to be specific for cytomegalovirus antigens. A later analysis found that most CMV-associated TCR beta chains appeared HLA-restricted, with HLA associations seemingly driven largely by CMV exposure. Across donors, most TCR sequences were observed very rarely, whereas some public TCRs were present in many individuals. Strong co-occurrence of HLA alleles, especially DR and DQ, made assigning TCR associations to individual alleles difficult. Because HLA typing was unavailable for some donors at each locus, only the typed subset was used in association tests. In a later genetic analysis, fewer N-insertions in productive TCRs were reported among donors in an Asian-associated ancestry cluster than the 666-donor mean.

A remark on this clone: No antigen is known for it. Per-base quality was not reported, and no clone a single base away is much larger than it.

The CDR1 and CDR2 encoded by the germline V gene are SQVTM and ANQGSEA. The CDR3, cysteine through phenylalanine, is 12 amino acids long. Only the CDR3 DNA stays, 36 bases, in frame from base 1. V is pared back by 4 bases and J by 3 bases, with 6 bases lying between the germline termini. The chain is assembled from TRBV29-1 and TRBJ1-4; there is no confident call for the D gene. Sequencing used PBMCs. The receptor comes from a female donor in good health and CMV-seronegative. The DNA sequence is as follows: TGCAGCGTTGCCGGTGCTAATGAAAAACTGTTTTTT. Its product reads: CSVAGANEKLFF.